This TCR beta chain was identified in a study of T cells after yellow fever vaccination. The wider study: Those fractions that held only low numbers of cells were prepared using the SMART-Seq v4 Ultra Low Input RNA kit. Notes on the study in general: Among primary-vaccination clones, most reappeared after the booster, at 96% for CD4 and roughly 88% for CD8.

Making TCR cDNA involved 5'RACE template switching, which added UMIs and a universal primer site. TCRdb reprocessed the 5' RACE reads with MiXCR, giving one entry per CDR3 protein. Found here are a few hundred thousand distinct CDR3 sequences, roughly 6.2% of them singletons; the top ten hold 15%. This clonotype showed up many times. The antigen is unknown. CDR3 length equals 13 residues. Between the trimmed V and J ends, which lost 0 bases and 7 bases, there was a span of 8 bases. The germline CDR1 and CDR2 sequences are SGHKS and YYEKEE (reference sequence). This clonotype was sampled from a man aged 30-40 years who received the YFV17D yellow fever vaccine. The specimen comprised PBMCs, sampled 5 days after the yellow fever booster vaccination. V gene TRBV5-5 combines with J gene TRBJ2-1; no definite D call. The CDR3 region is CASSLGGENEQFF. Here the CDR3 DNA reads TGTGCCAGCAGCTTGGGAGGCGAGAATGAGCAGTTCTTC. The complete variable domain, with remaining parts taken from reference TRBV5-5 and TRBJ2-1, reads DAGVTQSPTHLIKTRGQQVTLRCSPISGHKSVSWYQQVLGQGPQFIFQYYEKEERGRGNFPDRFSARQFPNYSSELNVNALLLGDSALYLCASSLGGENEQFFGPGTRLTVL.